This T cell receptor beta chain was found in a study of T cell responses to AZD1222 COVID-19 vaccine. General study results and limits: Spike-specific TCR breadth and depth both grew after two AZD1222 doses. Only a handful of AZD1222 recipients, about six in all, had baseline seropositivity. A reported finding is that nearly half of spike-specific TCRs target unmutated variant regions. Vaccine-related CD4 TCRs covered spike, predominating at 160-218 and 743-854.

The repertoire was sequenced with immunoSEQ multiplex PCR; TCRdb's copy has only in-frame clones and lacks some. The table has 120,000 to 150,000 clones, 90% to 95% seen once. Concerning this clone itself: What it binds is not known.

The length of the CDR3 is 15 residues. Germline CDR1 is MDHEN and CDR2 is SYDVKM. The junction had 8 bases not matched to a gene; V was cut back by 6 bases and J by 7 bases. The source material was peripheral blood, sampled 28 days after the second AZD1222 dose. The sequence was obtained from an adult who received the AZD1222 COVID-19 vaccine. The V and J genes are TRBV28 and TRBJ1-4; 10 positions agree with TRBD1. The CDR3, as DNA: TGTGCCAGCAGAAACTATCGGACAGGGGGTGAAAAACTGTTTTTT. The encoded protein is CASRNYRTGGEKLFF.